The rows below give T cell receptor beta chains drawn from one sample of a study of beta chain features in type 1 diabetes. The table came from immunoSEQ multiplex PCR; TCRdb's copy has only in-frame clones and leaves some out. The sample yields 300,000 to 350,000 clones, roughly 14% seen once. The sample comprised naive CD4+ T cells from blood. The receptors stem from a woman younger than 30 with type 1 diabetes. Each CDR3 is given with its conserved first and last residue. Fields, in order: clone size, D gene, V gene, J gene, CDR3 protein, CDR3 DNA. D genes are given only for firm matches. Clone size is given for some rows only: seen once, a few or many times, or a class if the clone is expanded.

-	TRBD1	TRBV7-2	TRBJ1-2	CASSYVDSGTGFHGYTF	TGTGCCAGCAGCTACGTGGACTCCGGGACAGGGTTTCATGGCTACACCTTC
-	-	TRBV19	TRBJ2-7	CASSNPRGYEQYF	TGTGCCAGTAGTAACCCGCGCGGCTACGAGCAGTACTTC
-	-	TRBV30	TRBJ2-5	CAWKQRGSSQETQYF	TGTGCCTGGAAACAACGGGGTAGCAGCCAAGAGACCCAGTACTTC
-	TRBD2	TRBV30	TRBJ2-1	CAWSLAGGSFYNEQFF	TGTGCCTGGAGTCTAGCGGGAGGGTCGTTCTACAATGAGCAGTTCTTC
few	TRBD1	TRBV2	TRBJ1-5	CASSKSGQHNQPQHF	TGTGCCAGCAGCAAATCGGGACAGCACAATCAGCCCCAGCATTTT
few	-	TRBV6-1	TRBJ2-1	CASNNGGGFYNEQFF	TGTGCCAGCAACAATGGCGGGGGCTTCTACAATGAGCAGTTCTTC
few	-	TRBV11-2	TRBJ2-7	CASSARQYEQYF	TGTGCCAGCAGCGCGAGACAGTACGAGCAGTACTTC
-	TRBD2	TRBV25-1	TRBJ2-3	CASSDPSSGRYTQYF	TGTGCCAGCAGTGATCCCTCTAGCGGGAGGTATACGCAGTATTTT
-	TRBD1	TRBV6-5	TRBJ1-1	CASSYSRGLGEAFF	TGTGCCAGCAGTTACTCCAGGGGGCTGGGTGAAGCTTTCTTT
-	TRBD1	TRBV5-1	TRBJ2-3	CASSSQRTGGQDTQYF	TGCGCCAGCAGCTCTCAAAGGACAGGGGGCCAGGATACGCAGTATTTT
-	-	TRBV30	TRBJ2-7	CAWSVGVYEQYF	TGTGCCTGGAGTGTGGGAGTGTACGAGCAGTACTTC
once	-	TRBV6-6	TRBJ2-5	CASSWTEQETQYF	TGTGCCAGCAGTTGGACAGAACAAGAGACCCAGTACTTC
few	TRBD2	TRBV6-6	TRBJ2-4	CASSYSLAGSKNIQYF	TGTGCCAGCAGTTACTCGCTAGCGGGGTCCAAAAACATTCAGTACTTC
-	TRBD2	TRBV4-1	TRBJ2-7	CASSQGRGRYSYEQYF	TGCGCCAGCAGCCAAGGCCGCGGGAGGTACTCCTACGAGCAGTACTTC
-	-	TRBV18	TRBJ2-3	CASSPGPAPTDTQYF	TGTGCCAGCTCACCAGGGCCAGCCCCCACAGATACGCAGTATTTT
few	-	TRBV7-9	TRBJ2-1	CASSLVSGVGEQFF	TGTGCCAGCAGCTTAGTGTCGGGAGTGGGTGAGCAGTTCTTC
-	-	TRBV25-1	TRBJ1-5	CASSDVGANQPQHF	TGTGCCAGCAGTGATGTGGGGGCCAATCAGCCCCAGCATTTT
-	TRBD2	TRBV28	TRBJ2-1	CASSEPTSGTYNEQFF	TGTGCCAGCAGTGAACCGACTAGCGGAACCTACAATGAGCAGTTCTTC
-	-	TRBV4-2	TRBJ2-3	CASSQEVGGNTDTQYF	TGTGCCAGCAGCCAAGAGGTGGGAGGAAACACAGATACGCAGTATTTT
-	-	TRBV5-6	TRBJ2-5	CASSLAGKETQYF	TGTGCCAGCAGCTTGGCAGGGAAGGAGACCCAGTACTTC
few	TRBD2	TRBV11-2	TRBJ2-1	CASSLELAGAAEQFF	TGTGCCAGCAGCTTAGAACTAGCGGGAGCGGCTGAGCAGTTCTTC
few	-	TRBV4-3	TRBJ2-3	CASSQEGGLATDTQYF	TGCGCCAGCAGCCAAGAAGGAGGACTGGCCACAGATACGCAGTATTTT
few	-	TRBV7-9	TRBJ2-7	CASSLSAIAYEQYF	TGTGCCAGCAGCCTATCCGCAATAGCGTACGAGCAGTACTTC
-	TRBD2	TRBV30	TRBJ2-5	CAWRASGDQETQYF	TGTGCCTGGAGGGCTAGCGGGGACCAAGAGACCCAGTACTTC
-	TRBD1	TRBV18	TRBJ1-5	CASSQGQGADQPQHF	TGTGCCAGCTCCCAGGGACAGGGGGCTGATCAGCCCCAGCATTTT
few	-	TRBV2	TRBJ2-5	CATQGTPGAETQYF	TGTGCCACCCAGGGGACGCCTGGGGCAGAGACCCAGTACTTC
-	-	TRBV7-6	TRBJ1-2	CASSFGGDYGYTF	TGTGCCAGCAGCTTTGGGGGGGACTATGGCTACACCTTC
few	TRBD1	TRBV25-1	TRBJ1-5	CASAGTAYSNQPQHF	TGTGCCAGCGCTGGGACAGCATATAGCAATCAGCCCCAGCATTTT
-	-	TRBV7-2	TRBJ1-1	CASSPLGLNTEAFF	TGTGCCAGCAGCCCCCTGGGGCTGAACACTGAAGCTTTCTTT
-	TRBD2	TRBV28	TRBJ2-2	CASTSSSGREYTGELFF	TGTGCCAGCACTTCTTCTAGCGGGAGGGAATACACCGGGGAGCTGTTTTTT
-	-	TRBV7-9	TRBJ1-4	CASSVRNEKLFF	TGTGCCAGCAGCGTGCGAAATGAAAAACTGTTTTTT
-	TRBD2	TRBV5-1	TRBJ2-2	CASSLVGLAGGFNTGELFF	TGCGCCAGCAGCTTGGTCGGACTAGCGGGAGGGTTCAACACCGGGGAGCTGTTTTTT
few	-	TRBV7-7	TRBJ2-3	CASSDGRGDTQYF	TGTGCCAGCAGCGACGGGAGAGGAGATACGCAGTATTTT
-	TRBD1	TRBV7-9	TRBJ2-3	CASSFGQGAPRDTQYF	TGTGCCAGCAGCTTCGGACAGGGGGCGCCTAGAGATACGCAGTATTTT
-	TRBD2	TRBV19	TRBJ2-1	CAGGDRNNEQFF	TGTGCCGGGGGGGACCGAAACAATGAGCAGTTCTTC
few	TRBD2	TRBV27	TRBJ2-3	CASSFPTSGRSYF	TGTGCCAGCAGTTTCCCGACTAGCGGGAGGTCGTATTTT
few	TRBD2	TRBV19	TRBJ2-1	CASSLPGRASEQFF	TGTGCCAGTAGTTTACCCGGGAGGGCCTCAGAGCAGTTCTTC
few	-	TRBV20-1	TRBJ2-1	CSANRRVEQFF	TGCAGTGCTAACAGGAGGGTTGAGCAGTTCTTC
-	TRBD1	TRBV15	TRBJ2-2	CATSRGTGGSGELFF	TGTGCCACCAGCAGAGGGACAGGGGGCTCCGGGGAGCTGTTTTTT
few	-	TRBV12-5	TRBJ1-5	CASSGGGNQPQHF	TGTGCTAGCTCCGGGGGGGGCAATCAGCCCCAGCATTTT
few	-	TRBV10-3	TRBJ2-5	CAISDFWGRAQETQYF	TGTGCCATCAGTGATTTCTGGGGCAGAGCCCAAGAGACCCAGTACTTC